A single sample is the source of the 31 T cell receptor beta chains below, sequenced in a study of technical replicates of blood from a few donors. The table came from immunoSEQ multiplex PCR; TCRdb's copy has only in-frame clones and leaves some out. The data hold 78,000 or so clones, with about 91% observed a single time. Sequenced input: T cells isolated from PBMCs. Receptor source: a human donor in good health.

The genes are TRBV7-9 and TRBJ1-2; weak D call: TRBD1 (5 bases). V lost 3 bases, J lost 5 bases, and 13 bases lay in between. The CDR3 is 14 amino acids. The germline V gene has CDR1 SEHNR and CDR2 FQNEAQ (reference sequence). Here the CDR3 DNA reads TGTGCCAGCAGCTTGTTGGCAGGGCCATATGGCTACACCTTC. It codes for CASSLLAGPYGYTF.

The genes are TRBV13 and TRBJ1-5; weak D call: TRBD1 (6 bases). CDR3 length equals 17 residues. The V end lost 3 bases, the J end lost 0 bases, and 15 bases lay between the germline ends. Per germline, CDR1 PRHDT and CDR2 FYEKMQ (reference sequence). The CDR3 reads CASSLSGGSGSNQPQHF. Here the CDR3 DNA reads TGTGCCAGCAGCTTGTCTGGGGGCTCGGGTAGCAATCAGCCCCAGCATTTT. The whole variable domain, remainder taken from reference TRBV13 and TRBJ1-5, is AAGVIQSPRHLIKEKRETATLKCYPIPRHDTVYWYQQGPGQDPQFLISFYEKMQSDKGSIPDRFSAQQFSDYHSELNMSSLELGDSALYFCASSLSGGSGSNQPQHFGDGTRLSIL.

This chain joins TRBV4-1 and TRBJ2-7, with 8 bases aligning to TRBD1. The germline gives CDR1 MGHRA, CDR2 YSYEKL. Trimming at V came to 4 bases and at J to 3 bases, leaving 11 bases not matched to a gene. The CDR3 has 16 residues. CDR3 in amino acids: CASSLTSGGLSYEQYF. The CDR3 nucleotides read TGCGCCAGCAGCCTGACCTCAGGGGGCCTAAGCTACGAGCAGTACTTC.

V and J are TRBV6-5 and TRBJ2-7; D perhaps matches TRBD1 (7 bases). The V and J ends lost 4 bases and 2 bases respectively, with 18 bases between them. This CDR3 region has 16 residues. From germline, CDR1 is MNHEY and CDR2 SVGAGI. Here the CDR3 DNA reads TGTGCCAGCAGTTCACAGGGGAGGTACAGGACCTACGAGCAGTACTTC. Its translation is CASSSQGRYRTYEQYF.

The chain carries TRBV27 and TRBJ1-5; tentative D call: TRBD1 (5 bases). From germline, CDR1 is MNHEY and CDR2 SMNVEV (reference sequence). The CDR3 consists of 13 residues. Trimming cost V 3 bases and J 4 bases, with 7 bases left between them. CDR3 DNA: TGTGCCAGCAGTTTGACAGCTAATCAGCCCCAGCATTTT. Encoded protein: CASSLTANQPQHF.

V is TRBV5-6 and J is TRBJ2-1, with 7 bases fitting TRBD1. Germline loops: CDR1 SGHDT, CDR2 YYEEEE. CDR3 length: 15 residues. V dropped 3 bases and J dropped 2; count of bases not matched to a gene: 5. The CDR3 region is CASSSRDSPYNEQFF. Written as DNA, the CDR3 is TGTGCCAGCAGCTCCCGGGACAGTCCCTACAATGAGCAGTTCTTC.

The chain links TRBV9 to TRBJ2-2; 8 bases line up with TRBD2. The V and J ends lost 4 bases and 7 bases, in that order; junction bases with no gene match: 9. Germline CDR1 and CDR2: SGDLS and YYNGEE. This CDR3 contains 15 residues. CDR3 nucleotides: TGTGCCAGCAGCCCCCACGGGGGGGCTGTCGGGGAGCTGTTTTTT. It translates to CASSPHGGAVGELFF.

The V call is TRBV4-3, the J call TRBJ1-3; TRBD1 matches at 9 bases. J gave up 1 base and V 3 bases, and 10 bases lay outside the gene matches. CDR1 is LGHNA and CDR2 is YSLEER in the germline V gene. The CDR3 consists of 18 residues. The CDR3 here is CASSQNSPGQGSGNTIYF. CDR3 sequence (DNA): TGCGCCAGCAGCCAGAATTCCCCGGGACAGGGATCTGGAAACACCATATATTTT.

This chain connects TRBV5-4 to TRBJ2-7; 8 bases map to TRBD2. Germline CDR1 reads SGHNT; CDR2 reads YYREEE (reference sequence). CDR3 size: 15 residues. Trimming cost V 2 bases and J 3 bases; bases outside gene matches: 7. The CDR3 sequence is CASSFAGGPNYEQYF. The CDR3 nucleotides read TGTGCCAGCAGCTTCGCGGGAGGCCCTAACTACGAGCAGTACTTC.

The chain recombines TRBV5-1 with TRBJ2-7, with TRBD1 as a possible D gene (6 bases). This CDR3 spans 15 amino acids. Germline assignment: CDR1 SGHRS and CDR2 YFSETQ. Trimming took 0 bases from V and 2 from J, leaving 12 bases between them. CDR3 amino acids: CASSLAVSGAYEQYF. Here the CDR3 DNA reads TGCGCCAGCAGCTTGGCTGTCTCAGGGGCCTACGAGCAGTACTTC.

The chain uses TRBV10-3 and TRBJ2-6; D might be TRBD1 (6 bases). The V and J ends lost 4 bases and 0 bases respectively, with 7 bases between them. The CDR3 runs to 15 residues. CDR1 and CDR2 from the germline V gene are ENHRY and SYGVKD. The CDR3 sequence: CAISADSSGANVLTF. The DNA of the CDR3 is TGTGCCATCAGTGCGGACAGCTCTGGGGCCAACGTCCTGACTTTC.

The chain combines TRBV7-8 with TRBJ1-5; D gene unclear. The CDR3 totals 13 residues. The V and J ends lost 1 base and 6 bases respectively, with 7 bases between them. CDR1 is SGHVS, CDR2 FQNEAQ, per germline. The CDR3 region is CASSLGLSQPQHF. CDR3 sequence (DNA): TGTGCCAGCAGCTTAGGTTTGAGTCAGCCCCAGCATTTT.

The gene calls are TRBV5-6 and TRBJ1-6; D is undetermined. The V end lost 2 bases, the J end lost 14 bases, and 8 bases lay between the germline ends. The CDR3 has 11 residues. Germline V gene sequence: CDR1 SGHDT, CDR2 YYEEEE. CDR3: CASSLGGALHF. The CDR3 bases are TGTGCCAGCAGCTTAGGCGGGGCCCTCCACTTT. The entire variable domain, with the rest obtained from reference TRBV5-6 and TRBJ1-6, is as follows: DAGVTQSPTHLIKTRGQQVTLRCSPKSGHDTVSWYQQALGQGPQFIFQYYEEEERQRGNFPDRFSGHQFPNYSSELNVNALLLGDSALYLCASSLGGALHFGNGTRLTVT.

The chain has TRBV11-2 and TRBJ2-1; TRBD1 might be the D (6 bases). Germline CDR1 reads SGHAT; CDR2 reads FQNNGV. The CDR3 extends over 17 amino acids. The V end was cut by 4 bases, the J end by 5 bases, with 21 bases between. The CDR3 sequence is CASSYITGFLSNNEQFF. CDR3 DNA: TGTGCCAGCAGCTACATAACAGGGTTTCTATCCAACAATGAGCAGTTCTTC.

The genes are TRBV19 and TRBJ1-2; D is uncertain. Germline V gene lookup returns CDR1 LNHDA and CDR2 SQIVND (reference sequence). Trimming pared 5 bases from V and 2 bases from J, leaving 12 bases between. This CDR3 has 14 residues. CDR3 loop: CASSPSVSNYGYTF. CDR3 bases: TGTGCCAGTAGTCCATCGGTTTCGAACTATGGCTACACCTTC.

V is TRBV6-4 and J is TRBJ2-1, with TRBD2 matching 10 bases. The V and J ends lost 0 bases and 9 bases, in that order; junction bases with no gene match: 8. CDR3 length: 16 residues. Per germline, CDR1 MRHNA and CDR2 SNTAGT. CDR3 sequence (DNA): TGTGCCAGCAGTGACTCGTTTAGCGGGAGGAAAGGTGAGCAGTTCTTC. Protein: CASSDSFSGRKGEQFF.

In nucleotides, the CDR3 is TGTGCCACCAGCAGAGAAGCGGGAGGTTACAATGAGCAGTTCTTC. This sequence encodes CATSREAGGYNEQFF. The rearrangement uses TRBV15 and TRBJ2-1, with 9 nucleotides matching TRBD2. Unmatched junction bases numbered 1, after V lost 0 bases and J lost 4 bases. Germline CDR1 reads LNHNV; CDR2 reads YYDKDF (reference sequence). The CDR3 loop spans 15 amino acids.

The V and J genes are TRBV9 and TRBJ1-4; a weak D match, TRBD1 (5 bases). The CDR3 runs to 15 residues. V was clipped by 0 bases and J by 6 bases, with 12 bases between them. Germline V gene sequence: CDR1 SGDLS, CDR2 YYNGEE. The CDR3 coding sequence is TGTGCCAGCAGCGTAGCAGGGTCAAGTGATGAAAAACTGTTTTTT. It codes for CASSVAGSSDEKLFF.

V is TRBV2 and J is TRBJ2-1; tentative D call: TRBD1 (6 bases). Germline-derived CDR1 and CDR2 are SNHLY and FYNNEI. Trimming pared 5 bases from V and 6 bases from J, leaving 8 bases between. CDR3 length equals 12 residues. CDR3 in amino acids: CASSSGVNEQFF. CDR3 sequence (DNA): TGTGCCAGCAGTTCAGGGGTCAATGAGCAGTTCTTC. The variable domain in full, completed from reference TRBV2 and TRBJ2-1, reads EPEVTQTPSHQVTQMGQEVILRCVPISNHLYFYWYRQILGQKVEFLVSFYNNEISEKSEIFDDQFSVERPDGSNFTLKIRSTKLEDSAMYFCASSSGVNEQFFGPGTRLTVL.

The chain carries TRBV4-2 and TRBJ2-5; the match to TRBD2 covers 8 bases. Germline CDR1 is LGHNA and CDR2 is YNFKEQ. The trim removed 4 bases at V and 2 bases at J, leaving 3 bases unmatched. This CDR3 has 14 residues. Here the CDR3 reads CASSPGGKQETQYF. CDR3 DNA: TGTGCCAGCAGCCCGGGGGGGAAACAAGAGACCCAGTACTTC.

This chain uses TRBV19 with TRBJ2-7; D call uncertain. The CDR3 sequence is 12 residues long. V lost 3 bases and J 5 bases, leaving 8 bases between the germline ends. The germline gives CDR1 LNHDA, CDR2 SQIVND (reference sequence). CDR3 residues: CASSMAQDEQYF. The CDR3 DNA reads as TGTGCCAGTAGTATGGCCCAGGACGAGCAGTACTTC.

This chain links TRBV6-5 with TRBJ2-1, with TRBD1 matching 7 bases. The CDR3 has 15 amino acids. Germline V gene data show CDR1 as MNHEY and CDR2 as SVGAGI. The V segment lost 5 bases and the J segment 8 bases; nucleotides outside the gene matches: 12. The CDR3 spells CASSNGDSPLDEQFF. The DNA of the CDR3 is TGTGCCAGCAGTAACGGGGACAGCCCTTTGGATGAGCAGTTCTTC.

The chain links TRBV7-8 to TRBJ1-1; 9 bases map to TRBD1. The CDR3 sequence is 15 residues long. J gave up 4 bases and V 5 bases, and 8 bases lay outside the gene matches. The germline gives CDR1 SGHVS, CDR2 FQNEAQ. The CDR3 DNA reads as TGTGCCAGCAGCAGGGACAGGGAATTTGGCACTGAAGCTTTCTTT. Its protein product is CASSRDREFGTEAFF. Full variable domain (outside the CDR3, taken from reference TRBV7-8 and TRBJ1-1): GAGVSQSPRYKVAKRGQDVALRCDPISGHVSLFWYQQALGQGPEFLTYFQNEAQLDKSGLPSDRFFAERPEGSVSTLKIQRTQQEDSAVYLCASSRDREFGTEAFFGQGTRLTVV.

The J gene is TRBJ1-2, the V gene TRBV9; D remains ambiguous. The V gene's germline CDR1 is SGDLS and CDR2 YYNGEE. V was shortened by 4 bases and J by 4 bases, with 11 bases between the two germline ends. This CDR3 spans 13 amino acids. CDR3 bases: TGTGCCAGCAGCTCCTCCTCGGGCTATGGCTACACCTTC. It specifies CASSSSSGYGYTF.

The chain recombines TRBV25-1 with TRBJ2-7, with D tentatively TRBD1 (6 bases). This CDR3 is 14 amino acids long. Germline CDR1 MGHDK, CDR2 SYGVNS. V lost 5 bases to trimming and J lost 3 bases, with 14 bases between them. CDR3 DNA: TGTGCCAGCAGTCCATACTTGGACAGCTACGAGCAGTACTTC. It yields the protein CASSPYLDSYEQYF.

In this sample, this clone turned up a few times. The chain recombines TRBV4-2 with TRBJ1-1; D is unclear. Looked up from germline, CDR1 is LGHNA and CDR2 is YNFKEQ. Trimming pared 0 bases from V and 6 bases from J, leaving 11 bases between. This CDR3 has 14 amino acids. CDR3 sequence reads: CASSQDTGRPEAFF. The CDR3 DNA is TGTGCCAGCAGCCAAGATACGGGTCGACCTGAAGCTTTCTTT.

This clone occurred once. V and J are TRBV7-8 and TRBJ2-2; 12 nucleotides line up with TRBD2. The germline V gene encodes CDR1 SGHVS and CDR2 FQNEAQ. With 7 bases clipped from V and 5 bases from J, the junction kept 8 bases outside the gene matches. CDR3 length: 16 amino acids. The CDR3 region has the DNA TGTGCCAGCACCTCCGAGACTAGCGGGAGAACCGGGGAGCTGTTTTTT. As protein: CASTSETSGRTGELFF.

This chain connects TRBV4-1 to TRBJ2-7; TRBD2 aligns across 7 bases. The germline CDR1 and CDR2 sequences are MGHRA and YSYEKL. The CDR3 has 15 residues. Unmatched junction bases numbered 6, after V lost 1 base and J lost 3 bases. CDR3 DNA sequence: TGCGCCAGCAGCCAAGTAGCTAGCGGAGGCTACGAGCAGTACTTC. This gives the protein CASSQVASGGYEQYF.

The V call is TRBV6-5, the J call TRBJ1-2, with D perhaps matching TRBD1 (6 bases). The CDR3 runs 13 residues. Between the trimmed V and J ends, which lost 6 bases and 1 base, there was a span of 9 bases. The germline V gene encodes CDR1 MNHEY and CDR2 SVGAGI. The CDR3 sequence: CASRLQGNYGYTF. As DNA, the CDR3 is TGTGCCAGCAGACTACAGGGTAACTATGGCTACACCTTC.

This chain connects TRBV18 to TRBJ2-1, with D perhaps TRBD1 (6 bases). CDR3 length equals 13 residues. The V and J ends lost 5 bases and 5 bases respectively, with 10 bases between them. The germline gives CDR1 KGHSH, CDR2 LQKENI. The CDR3 spells CASSNYRDNEQFF. CDR3 in DNA: TGTGCCAGCTCAAACTACAGGGACAATGAGCAGTTCTTC.

The chain joins TRBV18 to TRBJ2-7, with no clear D. The germline CDR1 and CDR2 sequences are KGHSH and LQKENI. The CDR3 is 12 residues long. Trimming took 3 bases from V and 2 from J, leaving 5 bases between them. CDR3 nucleotides: TGTGCCAGCTCACCGGCCGCCTACGAGCAGTACTTC. This gives the protein CASSPAAYEQYF.